The rows below give T cell receptor beta chains drawn from one sample of a study of blood T cell repertoires in COVID-19. Assay used: immunoSEQ multiplex PCR; TCRdb lists only in-frame clones, some missing. The data show roughly 100,000 clones, 80% to 90% seen once. Sequenced material: peripheral blood. The receptors originated from a woman aged 70-85 years with acute or convalescent COVID-19. Each CDR3 is given without its conserved first and last residue. D genes are given only for firm matches.

J,V,D,CDR3
TRBJ2-3,TRBV5-1,.,ASSPRQAVTDTQY
TRBJ1-5,TRBV5-5,TRBD1,ASSLAGDSYQPQH
TRBJ2-3,TRBV28,TRBD2,ASSLGLSGRPDTQY
TRBJ1-4,TRBV18,.,ASSPPFDEKLF
TRBJ1-2,TRBV11-2,.,ASSLGNGGSYGYT
TRBJ1-5,TRBV15,.,ATSREGQPYQPQH
TRBJ1-5,TRBV6-5,.,ASRRNSNQPQH
TRBJ2-7,TRBV6-5,.,ASSYSRPRAEQY
TRBJ1-4,TRBV5-1,TRBD1,ASSLGQGQSEKLF
TRBJ1-4,TRBV21-1,.,ASSKVGGVREKLF
TRBJ1-1,TRBV30,.,AWSVWLGGTEAF
TRBJ2-3,TRBV7-2,.,ASSLRQLTDTQY
TRBJ1-1,TRBV7-8,.,ASSRTRGTEAF
TRBJ2-7,TRBV12-5,.,ASGAGPQYEQY